This T cell receptor (beta chain) was recorded in a study of blood T cells in healthy people across ages. The use of a sample-barcoded 5' primer and a J-beta primer mix characterized a second PCR of 7 to 11 cycles. TCRdb re-called the 5' RACE reads through MiXCR, storing one row per CDR3 protein. This table holds 890,000 or so distinct CDR3 sequences, 62% found once. CDR1 and CDR2 (germline): SGHRS, YFSETQ. This CDR3 has 17 residues. The V gene lost 0 bases and the J gene lost 4 bases, with 17 bases spanning the gap. The source is a man aged 25 to 40 in good health. Specimen: blood. This chain connects TRBV5-1 to TRBJ2-1, with D possibly being TRBD1 or TRBD2 (5 bases each). Here the CDR3 DNA reads TGCGCCAGCAGCTTGGGGTGGGACCCTTCGGTTTACAATGAGCAGTTCTTC. It translates to CASSLGWDPSVYNEQFF.